Listed below are T cell receptor beta chains from one sample, sequenced in a study. TCRdb fed the 5' RACE reads into MiXCR, producing one record per CDR3 protein. The profile covers around 33,000 distinct CDR3 sequences, with approximately 25% appearing a single time and 4.3% taken by the ten largest. Sequenced material: memory CD4+ T cells sorted from blood. The source of these receptors is a female donor with breast cancer. Each CDR3 is given without its conserved first and last residue.

>TRBV4-3
ANSLDRAGTGELF
>TRBV12-3/TRBV12-4
ASRDQETQY
>TRBV4-2
ASSQDETGADEQY
>TRBV12-3/TRBV12-4
ASSLRAGVWTGELF
>TRBV20-1
SAPGLAGLQETQY
>TRBV3-1
ASSQPLFEEETQY
>TRBV15
ATSRTGSGYEQY
>TRBV5-1
ASQNGANTEAF
>TRBV27
ASSGLKEQY
>TRBV27
ASSRDYNPWDEQF
>TRBV7-6
ASSLAQTGPTGELF
>TRBV13
ATRVWQGPGNIQY
>TRBV24-1
ATSESWGDQPQH
>TRBV27
ASSLQGPDEQF
>TRBV5-1
ASSNSEDTQY
>TRBV10-3
AISGEGGNQPQH
>TRBV20-1
SASSALTSGGSDTQY
>TRBV5-6
ASSGLDRGRIDTQY